Here is one TCR beta chain with its context. Its antigen is not known. Primers for the PCR totalled 60 Vbeta and 13 Jbeta. Profiling relied on immunoSEQ multiplex PCR, and the TCRdb table lists in-frame clones only, not all of them. Of some 120,000 clones listed, about three quarters are singletons. The data were obtained in a study of cytomegalovirus exposure and HLA in healthy donors. For the study at large: Most genotyped donors, 75% to 85% of roughly 400, had Caucasian-associated genetic ancestry.

Points from the study as a whole: It was likely that a cluster of highly shared sequence variants was a sequencing artifact. Immune exposure was documented only through CMV serostatus.

V lost 5 bases, J lost 0 bases, and 8 bases stayed unmatched. Germline CDR1 and CDR2: MNHEY and SMNVEV (reference sequence). CDR3 length equals 17 residues. The V call is TRBV27, the J call TRBJ1-4, with TRBD1 identical over 8 bases. The sequenced sample consisted of PBMCs. The source is a female donor in good health and CMV-seronegative. The chain's CDR3 is CASSPRDRSSTNEKLFF. CDR3 coding DNA: TGTGCCAGCAGTCCCCGGGACAGGAGTTCAACTAATGAAAAACTGTTTTTT.